A selection of T cell receptor beta chains follows, all from one sample in a study of shared clonotypes between healthy human individuals. Libraries were prepared by immunoSEQ multiplex PCR; TCRdb keeps only in-frame clonotypes and omits some of them. This sample yields hundreds of thousands of clones, of which roughly 95% are seen a single time; roughly 0.1% belongs to the top ten. The material sequenced was naive CD8+ T cells sorted from blood. These receptors were obtained from a woman aged 30 to 39 in good health. The CDR3 runs from the conserved cysteine through the conserved F or W. The order of the fields is clone size, D gene, V gene, J gene, CDR3 protein, CDR3 DNA. A D gene is named only where the DNA matches it firmly. Clone sizes are given selectively: once, few, many, or a class where the clone is expanded.

NA,NA,TRBV19,TRBJ1-2,CASTGPGNYGYTF,TGTGCCAGTACGGGGCCAGGGAACTATGGCTACACCTTC
once,TRBD2,TRBV7-2,TRBJ2-3,CASSSPLTSGRVSTDTQYF,TGTGCCAGCAGCTCACCGTTGACTAGCGGGAGAGTTAGCACAGATACGCAGTATTTT
NA,TRBD2,TRBV19,TRBJ2-2,CASSTGLAGENTGELFF,TGTGCCAGTAGTACGGGACTAGCGGGGGAGAACACCGGGGAGCTGTTTTTT
NA,NA,TRBV6-1,TRBJ2-5,CASSGRTRQETQYF,TGTGCCAGCAGTGGTCGGACACGGCAAGAGACCCAGTACTTC
NA,TRBD2,TRBV5-6,TRBJ2-7,CASSLSGRVYEQYF,TGTGCCAGCAGCTTGAGCGGGAGGGTATACGAGCAGTACTTC
NA,NA,TRBV11-2,TRBJ1-4,CASSISGKLFF,TGTGCCAGCAGTATTTCAGGAAAACTGTTTTTT
NA,TRBD1,TRBV28,TRBJ1-5,CASSLLEGANQPQHF,TGTGCCAGCAGTTTACTTGAGGGGGCGAATCAGCCCCAGCATTTT
NA,NA,TRBV15,TRBJ2-1,CATSRVELIYNEQFF,TGTGCCACCAGCAGAGTGGAGCTGATCTACAATGAGCAGTTCTTC
NA,TRBD1,TRBV13,TRBJ2-7,CASSPGLGDREKQYF,TGTGCCAGCAGCCCAGGTCTCGGGGACAGGGAAAAGCAGTACTTC
NA,TRBD1,TRBV6-5,TRBJ2-7,CASSLRDSSYEQYF,TGTGCCAGCAGCCTCCGGGACAGCAGCTACGAGCAGTACTTC
NA,TRBD2,TRBV5-8,TRBJ2-1,CASSFSSGAYNEQFF,TGTGCCAGCAGCTTCTCCAGCGGGGCATACAATGAGCAGTTCTTC
NA,TRBD1,TRBV27,TRBJ2-7,CASSLVGTGSYEQYF,TGTGCCAGCAGTTTGGTGGGGACAGGGTCCTACGAGCAGTACTTC
NA,NA,TRBV5-1,TRBJ1-4,CASSLDPGAGEKLFF,TGCGCCAGCAGCTTGGACCCGGGGGCAGGTGAAAAACTGTTTTTT
once,NA,TRBV21-1,TRBJ2-5,CASRVRGQGLEETQYF,TGTGCCAGCAGGGTAAGGGGGCAGGGGCTAGAAGAGACCCAGTACTTC
NA,NA,TRBV25-1,TRBJ2-6,CASSEFGKSGANVLTF,TGTGCCAGCAGTGAATTCGGGAAATCTGGGGCCAACGTCCTGACTTTC
NA,NA,TRBV2,TRBJ2-5,CASRGPWRETQYF,TGTGCCAGCAGGGGACCCTGGCGGGAGACCCAGTACTTC
NA,NA,TRBV5-4,TRBJ1-1,CASSLVSDYTEAFF,TGTGCCAGCAGCTTGGTTTCTGATTACACTGAAGCTTTCTTT
NA,TRBD2,TRBV9,TRBJ2-2,CASSASGRASGELFF,TGTGCCAGCAGCGCAAGCGGGAGGGCGTCCGGGGAGCTGTTTTTT
NA,NA,TRBV10-2,TRBJ1-2,CASSESKAGAVYGYTF,TGCGCCAGCAGTGAGTCTAAGGCAGGGGCCGTTTATGGCTACACCTTC
NA,TRBD1,TRBV15,TRBJ1-2,CATSQTGLSGYTF,TGTGCCACCAGCCAGACAGGGCTGTCGGGCTACACCTTC
NA,NA,TRBV11-2,TRBJ2-7,CASSLDSPYEQYF,TGTGCCAGCAGCTTAGATTCGCCTTACGAGCAGTACTTC
few,NA,TRBV27,TRBJ1-5,CASSLLPDQPQHF,TGTGCCAGCAGCCTACTCCCGGATCAGCCCCAGCATTTT
NA,NA,TRBV13,TRBJ2-7,CASSLSSLGHEQYF,TGTGCCAGCAGCTTATCCAGTCTTGGCCACGAGCAGTACTTC
NA,TRBD1,TRBV27,TRBJ1-3,CASTRQGPNSGNTIYF,TGTGCCAGCACCAGACAGGGGCCGAACTCTGGAAACACCATATATTTT
NA,NA,TRBV28,TRBJ1-4,CASSFRAVKATNEKLFF,TGTGCCAGCAGTTTTAGGGCAGTAAAGGCAACTAATGAAAAACTGTTTTTT
NA,NA,TRBV4-2,TRBJ2-2,CASSQEAVPNTGELFF,TGTGCCAGCAGCCAAGAGGCGGTCCCGAACACCGGGGAGCTGTTTTTT
NA,NA,TRBV4-1,TRBJ2-1,CASSQAGRGNEQFF,TGCGCCAGCAGCCAGGCAGGTCGAGGCAATGAGCAGTTCTTC
NA,TRBD2,TRBV5-6,TRBJ2-1,CASSLSLAGGAHPYNEQFF,TGTGCCAGCAGCTTGTCCCTAGCGGGAGGTGCCCATCCCTACAATGAGCAGTTCTTC
NA,NA,TRBV5-1,TRBJ2-5,CASSPDLFGETQYF,TGCGCCAGCAGCCCGGACCTGTTCGGGGAGACCCAGTACTTC
NA,NA,TRBV28,TRBJ1-2,CASSSPRRGYYGYTF,TGTGCCAGCAGTTCACCCCGCCGGGGTTACTATGGCTACACCTTC
NA,NA,TRBV6-5,TRBJ1-5,CVAQPGPYQPQHF,TGTGTCGCACAGCCAGGGCCTTATCAGCCCCAGCATTTT
NA,NA,TRBV2,TRBJ2-7,CVYRRDSYEQYF,TGTGTCTACCGCAGGGACTCCTACGAGCAGTACTTC
NA,TRBD1,TRBV27,TRBJ1-1,CASSLSTGGPTEAFF,TGTGCCAGCAGTTTATCGACAGGGGGCCCTACTGAAGCTTTCTTT
NA,NA,TRBV5-8,TRBJ2-7,CASSLARLYEQYF,TGTGCCAGCAGCCTGGCGCGACTCTACGAGCAGTACTTC
NA,NA,TRBV6-1,TRBJ2-7,CASSDEGGYEQYF,TGTGCCAGCAGTGACGAGGGAGGCTACGAGCAGTACTTC
NA,NA,TRBV6-1,TRBJ2-2,CASSEARQVDLTGELFF,TGTGCCAGCAGTGAAGCTCGGCAGGTCGACCTCACCGGGGAGCTGTTTTTT
NA,NA,TRBV4-2,TRBJ1-2,CASSQDYRSAAYGYTF,TGTGCCAGCAGCCAAGATTATAGGTCGGCGGCCTATGGCTACACCTTC
NA,TRBD2,TRBV7-9,TRBJ2-4,CASSLGLAGGPGNIQYF,TGTGCCAGCAGCTTAGGGCTAGCGGGAGGGCCAGGAAACATTCAGTACTTC